Shown below are 2 T cell receptor beta chains from a single sample sequenced in a study of blood T cell repertoires in COVID-19. The assay was immunoSEQ multiplex PCR, and TCRdb's table has in-frame clones only and misses some. The repertoire holds some 300,000 clones, with around 90% as singletons. The sample taken for sequencing was peripheral blood. These receptors were obtained from a man aged 18 to 29 with active or convalescent COVID-19.

CDR3 nucleotides: TGTGCCAGCAGCCCGAGGGAGAAGAACACCGGGGAGCTGTTTTTT. This codes for CASSPREKNTGELFF. The V and J genes are TRBV5-4 and TRBJ2-2, with D perhaps matching TRBD2 (5 bases). CDR3 size: 15 residues. V lost 4 bases and J lost 1, with 11 bases in between. CDR1 is SGHNT and CDR2 is YYREEE in the germline V gene (reference sequence).

This clone has just one count. V is TRBV3-1 (or the pseudogene TRBV3-2) and J is TRBJ1-4; the match to TRBD1 covers 8 bases. Germline CDR1 LGHDT, CDR2 YNNKEL (reference sequence). The CDR3 runs 16 residues. After removal of 4 bases from V and 8 bases from J, the junction contained 12 bases not matched to a gene. The CDR3 DNA is TGTGCCAGCAGCCCCTCCGGACAGGGCGTAGGCGAAAAACTGTTTTTT. Encoded protein: CASSPSGQGVGEKLFF.